These 11 T cell receptor beta chains originate from one sample sequenced in a study of blood T cell repertoires in COVID-19. Some clones are missing from TCRdb's copy, which holds only in-frame ones; the method was immunoSEQ multiplex PCR. Among 170,000 or so clones listed, 86% were seen once. The sequencing sample was made of peripheral blood. The receptors stem from a man aged 50 to 59 with active or convalescent COVID-19.

CDR3 in DNA: TGTGCCAGCTCACTAACAGCCAACACTGAAGCTAAAGCTTTCTTT. Protein: CASSLTANTEAKAFF. The chain uses TRBV18 and TRBJ1-1; D ambiguous. CDR1 is KGHSH and CDR2 is LQKENI in the germline V gene. V lost 4 bases and J 9 bases, leaving 21 bases between the germline ends. The CDR3 is 15 residues long.

The chain is built from TRBV7-9 and TRBJ1-3; the D gene is possibly TRBD1 (6 bases). The CDR3 loop spans 16 amino acids. Germline V lookup: CDR1 SEHNR, CDR2 FQNEAQ (reference sequence). V lost 0 bases and J lost 0, with 9 bases in between. Written as DNA, the CDR3 is TGTGCCAGCAGCTTAGCGCGGGGGCCCTCTGGAAACACCATATATTTT. It specifies CASSLARGPSGNTIYF.

This chain joins TRBV11-2 and TRBJ1-2; 10 bases align to TRBD1. CDR1 SGHAT and CDR2 FQNNGV come from the germline V gene. This CDR3 has 15 residues. Trimming at V came to 1 base and at J to 5 bases, leaving 4 bases not matched to a gene. Written as DNA, the CDR3 is TGTGCCAGCAGCTTAGGGGACAGGGGACCTTATGGCTACACCTTC. This codes for CASSLGDRGPYGYTF. Combining the CDR3 with reference TRBV11-2 and TRBJ1-2 gives the whole variable domain EAGVAQSPRYKIIEKRQSVAFWCNPISGHATLYWYQQILGQGPKLLIQFQNNGVVDDSQLPKDRFSAERLKGVDSTLKIQPAKLEDSAVYLCASSLGDRGPYGYTFGSGTRLTVV.

The J gene is TRBJ2-5, the V gene TRBV6-5; D is uncertain. The CDR3 contains 13 residues. Deletions cut 2 bases from V and 1 base from J, with 5 bases between. CDR1 is MNHEY, CDR2 SVGAGI, per germline. CDR3 coding DNA: TGTGCCAGCAGTTACCAGATCCAAGAGACCCAGTACTTC. Encoded protein: CASSYQIQETQYF.

V usage is TRBV7-2 and J usage is TRBJ2-5; TRBD2 matches 9 bases. The CDR3 runs 16 residues. Germline V gene data show CDR1 as SGHTA and CDR2 as FQGNSA. The V and J ends lost 4 bases and 5 bases, in that order; junction bases with no gene match: 11. CDR3 region: CASSSPAAGGFETQYF. CDR3 nucleotides: TGTGCCAGCAGCTCCCCGGCCGCGGGAGGGTTCGAGACCCAGTACTTC.

The genes are TRBV13 and TRBJ2-2, with TRBD2 as a possible D gene (6 bases). V dropped 5 bases and J dropped 5 bases, with 15 bases sitting between them. The CDR3 loop spans 15 amino acids. CDR1 PRHDT and CDR2 FYEKMQ come from the germline V gene (reference sequence). CDR3 DNA: TGTGCCAGCAGCCCCCCCGGGGGATATACCGGGGAGCTGTTTTTT. It is translated as CASSPPGGYTGELFF. The complete variable domain, with remaining parts taken from reference TRBV13 and TRBJ2-2, reads AAGVIQSPRHLIKEKRETATLKCYPIPRHDTVYWYQQGPGQDPQFLISFYEKMQSDKGSIPDRFSAQQFSDYHSELNMSSLELGDSALYFCASSPPGGYTGELFFGEGSRLTVL.

J is TRBJ2-1 and V is TRBV6-1; possibly TRBD2 for D (5 bases). The CDR3 covers 17 residues. Between the trimmed V and J ends, which lost 4 bases and 3 bases, there was a span of 19 bases. Germline-derived CDR1 and CDR2 are MNHNS and SASEGT. CDR3 sequence: CASSGGRLRRNYNEQFF. CDR3 DNA: TGTGCCAGCAGTGGAGGACGACTAAGAAGAAACTACAATGAGCAGTTCTTC.

CDR3 amino acids: CASSSGSGVQETQYF. The CDR3 nucleotides read TGTGCCAGCAGCTCCGGTAGCGGGGTCCAAGAGACCCAGTACTTC. The V gene is TRBV5-4, the J gene TRBJ2-5, with 8 bases identical to TRBD2. Trimming removed 3 bases from V and 1 base from J; junction bases left unmatched: 5. Per the germline V gene, CDR1 is SGHNT and CDR2 is YYREEE (reference sequence). This CDR3 has 15 residues.

The chain joins TRBV27 to TRBJ2-2; a weak D match, TRBD2 (6 bases). The CDR3 loop spans 16 amino acids. From germline, CDR1 is MNHEY and CDR2 SMNVEV (reference sequence). The ends were cut back, 3 bases at V and 4 bases at J, with 15 bases in the middle. This chain's CDR3 is CASSFLRAGATGELFF. CDR3 in DNA: TGTGCCAGCAGTTTTCTTCGAGCGGGTGCCACCGGGGAGCTGTTTTTT.

This sequence joins TRBV5-4 and TRBJ2-7; 8 nucleotides agree with TRBD2. This CDR3 contains 14 residues. Germline CDR1 is SGHNT and CDR2 is YYREEE (reference sequence). V lost 4 bases to trimming and J lost 3 bases; unmatched junction nucleotides: 6. CDR3 loop: CASSTGGGIYEQYF. In nucleotides, the CDR3 is TGTGCCAGCAGCACCGGGGGGGGGATCTACGAGCAGTACTTC.

The chain recombines TRBV18 with TRBJ2-5; 10 nucleotides align to TRBD1. Germline V gene sequence: CDR1 KGHSH, CDR2 LQKENI. After removal of 3 bases from V and 3 bases from J, the junction contained 7 bases not matched to a gene. This CDR3 contains 16 residues. CDR3 residues: CASSPSSGTGEETQYF. CDR3 nucleotides: TGTGCCAGCTCACCCTCCTCCGGGACAGGGGAAGAGACCCAGTACTTC. The variable domain in full, with the rest retrieved from reference TRBV18 and TRBJ2-5, is NAGVMQNPRHLVRRRGQEARLRCSPMKGHSHVYWYRQLPEEGLKFMVYLQKENIIDESGMPKERFSAEFPKEGPSILRIQQVVRGDSAAYFCASSPSSGTGEETQYFGPGTRLLVL.